The rows below give T cell receptor beta chains drawn from one sample of a study of regulatory and conventional T cells in RAG deficiency. Generated by immunoSEQ multiplex PCR, the TCRdb table keeps only in-frame clones and is missing some. The sample carries some 28,000 clones, under 95% recorded once. These sequences were also reported in another study, on regulatory T cells.

Input material: Tregs sorted from blood. These receptors were taken from a human donor in good health. The CDR3 runs from the conserved cysteine through the conserved F or W. D genes are given only for firm matches. Some rows have no size entry. The others give once, few or many, or a class for an expanded clone.

d_call	v_call	clone_size	j_call	cdr3_aa	cdr3_nt
-	TRBV7-3	-	TRBJ1-1	CASSLTGAGRRLAEAFF	TGTGCCAGCAGCTTAACGGGGGCGGGACGGAGGCTCGCTGAAGCTTTCTTT
TRBD1	TRBV7-9	-	TRBJ1-4	CASSRKTGAANEKLFF	TGTGCCAGCAGCCGAAAAACAGGGGCAGCTAATGAAAAACTGTTTTTT
-	TRBV30	-	TRBJ1-3	CAWSLTFGLPGNTIYF	TGTGCCTGGAGTTTAACCTTCGGACTTCCTGGAAACACCATATATTTT
-	TRBV30	-	TRBJ1-1	CAWRPGRMNTEAFF	TGTGCCTGGAGACCGGGACGGATGAACACTGAAGCTTTCTTT
-	TRBV11-2	-	TRBJ1-6	CASSLVGGTNSPLHF	TGTGCCAGCAGCTTAGTTGGGGGAACAAACTCACCCCTCCACTTT
-	TRBV7-3	-	TRBJ2-2	CASSFHGGANTGELFF	TGTGCCAGCAGCTTCCATGGCGGGGCGAACACCGGGGAGCTGTTTTTT
TRBD1	TRBV18	-	TRBJ1-1	CASSHRQGENTEAFF	TGTGCCAGCTCGCACAGACAGGGGGAGAACACTGAAGCTTTCTTT
TRBD2	TRBV6-1	-	TRBJ2-4	CASSELAGVAKNIQYF	TGTGCCAGCAGTGAACTAGCGGGGGTAGCCAAAAACATTCAGTACTTC
-	TRBV30	-	TRBJ2-1	CAWSVLNRGQFF	TGTGCCTGGAGTGTACTGAACCGGGGGCAGTTCTTC
-	TRBV6-1	-	TRBJ2-7	CAVKPSPGDEQYF	TGTGCCGTAAAACCCTCTCCCGGGGACGAGCAGTACTTC
-	TRBV18	once	TRBJ1-1	CASSPIRDGIQKEAFF	TGTGCCAGCTCACCGATCCGGGACGGAATCCAGAAAGAAGCTTTCTTT
TRBD1	TRBV5-1	-	TRBJ2-7	CASSTRTGEYEQYF	TGCGCCAGCAGTACTAGGACAGGGGAATACGAGCAGTACTTC
TRBD1	TRBV23-1	-	TRBJ2-5	CASRAGGGGETQYF	TGCGCCAGCAGAGCAGGGGGCGGTGGGGAGACCCAGTACTTC
TRBD1	TRBV18	-	TRBJ1-6	CASSLTGDSPLHF	TGTGCCAGCTCATTAACAGGGGATTCACCCCTCCACTTT
-	TRBV7-9	-	TRBJ2-2	CASSPSGSVTGELFF	TGTGCCAGCAGCCCGTCGGGGTCGGTCACCGGGGAGCTGTTTTTT
TRBD2	TRBV13	-	TRBJ2-5	CASSLASLAGGQAQYF	TGTGCCAGCAGCTTAGCATCACTAGCGGGGGGGCAAGCCCAGTACTTC
-	TRBV7-2	-	TRBJ1-2	CASSLAGSPPVLYGYTF	TGTGCCAGCAGCTTAGCAGGCTCGCCGCCCGTTCTCTATGGCTACACCTTC
-	TRBV14	once	TRBJ1-1	CASSQDLGGSEAFF	TGTGCCAGCAGCCAAGATTTGGGGGGGTCTGAAGCTTTCTTT